Presented here are 20 T cell receptor beta chains from one specimen sequenced in a study of cytomegalovirus exposure and HLA in healthy donors. Researchers ran the PCR with 60 Vbeta and 13 Jbeta primers. This table comes from immunoSEQ multiplex PCR, and its TCRdb copy is limited to in-frame clones, with some not included. The sample lists approximately 100,000 clones, approximately 76% occurring once. The specimen was PBMCs. The receptors stem from a man in his forties in good health and CMV-seronegative.

The rearrangement joins TRBV18 to TRBJ1-1, with a possible D match to TRBD1 (5 bases). CDR1 KGHSH and CDR2 LQKENI come from the germline V gene. Between the trimmed V and J ends, which lost 2 bases and 1 base, there was a span of 14 bases. CDR3 length: 16 amino acids. CDR3 loop: CASSPNGQGGNTEAFF. CDR3 in DNA: TGTGCCAGCTCACCAAATGGCCAGGGTGGGAACACTGAAGCTTTCTTT.

The rearrangement uses TRBV6-1 and TRBJ1-2; D ambiguous. The germline V and J ends were trimmed by 1 base and 5 bases, with 5 bases remaining between them. The germline V gene encodes CDR1 MNHNS and CDR2 SASEGT. The CDR3 contains 12 residues. CDR3 protein: CASSEVGYGYTF. CDR3 coding DNA: TGTGCCAGCAGTGAAGTCGGGTATGGCTACACCTTC.

The chain recombines TRBV5-6 with TRBJ1-6; 7 bases are a match to TRBD1. This CDR3 has 14 residues. The germline gives CDR1 SGHDT, CDR2 YYEEEE. J lost 6 bases, V lost 4 bases, and 4 bases had no gene match. This chain's CDR3 is CASSRQGGNSPLHF. As DNA, the CDR3 is TGTGCCAGCAGCCGACAGGGAGGTAATTCACCCCTCCACTTT.

The chain has TRBV5-4 and TRBJ1-1; TRBD1 might be the D (6 bases). The germline CDR1 and CDR2 sequences are SGHNT and YYREEE (reference sequence). This CDR3 is 16 amino acids long. V lost 5 bases to trimming and J lost 0 bases, with 17 bases between them. The CDR3 reads CASSKGGEVLNTEAFF. For the CDR3, the DNA is TGTGCCAGCAGTAAGGGGGGGGAAGTCTTGAACACTGAAGCTTTCTTT. The full variable domain, with the rest looked up from reference TRBV5-4 and TRBJ1-1, is ETGVTQSPTHLIKTRGQQVTLRCSSQSGHNTVSWYQQALGQGPQFIFQYYREEENGRGNFPPRFSGLQFPNYSSELNVNALELDDSALYLCASSKGGEVLNTEAFFGQGTRLTVV.

Concerning this clone: The same CDR3 arises from other DNA sequences in this sample as well. V and J are TRBV7-9 and TRBJ1-1; D uncertain. Germline V CDR1 and CDR2: SEHNR, FQNEAQ (reference sequence). V was shortened by 0 bases and J by 11 bases, with 19 bases between the two germline ends. The CDR3 length is 15 residues. The CDR3 spells CASSLAKPGSNEAFF. CDR3 bases: TGTGCCAGCAGCTTAGCGAAACCGGGGTCAAATGAGGCTTTCTTT. Variable domain in full (rest from reference TRBV7-9 and TRBJ1-1): DTGVSQNPRHKITKRGQNVTFRCDPISEHNRLYWYRQTLGQGPEFLTYFQNEAQLEKSRLLSDRFSAERPKGSFSTLEIQRTEQGDSAMYLCASSLAKPGSNEAFFGQGTRLTVV.

This clone was detected only once. At one end, the junction sequence differs from germline, possibly due to a read error. The genes are TRBV7-9 and TRBJ2-5, with a weak D call TRBD2 (5 bases). The DNA matches TRBJ2-7 better at its end, which makes the J call doubtful. The length of the CDR3 is 14 residues. Germline V gene sequence: CDR1 SEHNR, CDR2 FQNEAQ (reference sequence). CDR3 sequence reads: CASSLSGSSYEQYF. In DNA form, the CDR3 reads TGTGCCAGTAGCTTAAGCGGCAGCTCCTACGAGCAGTACTTC.

This clone came up a few times. This chain joins TRBV29-1 and TRBJ2-6, with D possibly being TRBD2 (6 bases). V lost 4 bases and J 0 bases, leaving 13 bases between the germline ends. The CDR3 loop spans 16 amino acids. The V gene's germline CDR1 is SQVTM and CDR2 ANQGSEA. CDR3 sequence reads: CSVVGAGSSGANVLTF. The CDR3 nucleotides read TGCAGCGTTGTTGGGGCGGGAAGCTCTGGGGCCAACGTCCTGACTTTC.

This clone was found once. V and J are TRBV7-8 and TRBJ1-5; tentative D call: TRBD1 (6 bases). The CDR3 loop spans 14 amino acids. Germline lookup yields CDR1 SGHVS and CDR2 FQNEAQ. V lost 5 bases, J lost 7 bases, and 15 bases lay in between. The CDR3, as DNA: TGTGCCAGCAGCCCCCGGACAGATAGGCAGCCCCAGCATTTT. Its translation: CASSPRTDRQPQHF.

The V call is TRBV18, the J call TRBJ2-5; D perhaps matches TRBD2 (6 bases). The CDR3 runs to 15 residues. Germline CDR1 KGHSH, CDR2 LQKENI. V was cut by 5 bases and J by 0 bases, with 13 bases left in between. DNA for the CDR3: TGTGCCAGCTCAGATTTCGGGGGAAACCAAGAGACCCAGTACTTC. Its protein is CASSDFGGNQETQYF. The whole variable domain, filled in from reference TRBV18 and TRBJ2-5, reads NAGVMQNPRHLVRRRGQEARLRCSPMKGHSHVYWYRQLPEEGLKFMVYLQKENIIDESGMPKERFSAEFPKEGPSILRIQQVVRGDSAAYFCASSDFGGNQETQYFGPGTRLLVL.

The CDR3 protein is CASSEMGLAGGSTDTQYF. As DNA, the CDR3 is TGTGCCAGCAGTGAAATGGGCCTAGCGGGGGGGAGCACAGATACGCAGTATTTT. The chain recombines TRBV2 with TRBJ2-3; 12 bases align to TRBD2. The germline V gene has CDR1 SNHLY and CDR2 FYNNEI. This CDR3 spans 18 amino acids. The junction had 6 bases not matched to a gene; V was cut back by 2 bases and J by 0 bases.

The V and J genes are TRBV6-5 and TRBJ2-3; no reliable D call. CDR1 MNHEY and CDR2 SVGAGI come from the germline V gene. Deletions cut 10 bases from V and 0 bases from J, with 14 bases between. CDR3 length: 14 amino acids. The CDR3 DNA follows: TGTGCCACCACCCCACACCAGAGCACAGATACGCAGTATTTT. It yields the protein CATTPHQSTDTQYF.

This clone was seen more than once but under ten times. V is TRBV2 and J is TRBJ2-7, with 11 bases identical to TRBD2. Germline-derived CDR1 and CDR2 are SNHLY and FYNNEI. With 4 bases clipped from V and 6 bases from J, the junction kept 5 bases outside the gene matches. The CDR3 is 14 residues long. CDR3 DNA sequence: TGTGCCAGCAGTGTGGATAGCGGGGGGGCCGAGCAGTACTTC. It yields the protein CASSVDSGGAEQYF.

The chain uses TRBV5-1 and TRBJ2-1, with D perhaps TRBD2 (5 bases). Germline CDR1 reads SGHRS; CDR2 reads YFSETQ. The CDR3 covers 13 residues. With 0 bases removed from V and 13 bases from J, the gap between germline ends came to 14 bases. In DNA, the CDR3 is TGCGCCAGCAGCTTGGGACGGGATACTCACCAGTTCTTC. This encodes CASSLGRDTHQFF.

V is TRBV27 and J is TRBJ2-7, with TRBD1 identical over 7 bases. This CDR3 is 15 amino acids long. Trimming took 4 bases from V and 2 from J; bases not matched to a gene: 8. Per germline, CDR1 MNHEY and CDR2 SMNVEV (reference sequence). The CDR3 region has the DNA TGTGCCAGCAGTTCCGCCGGGACAGACCCCTACGAGCAGTACGTC. Translation gives CASSSAGTDPYEQYV.

V usage is TRBV6-6 and J usage is TRBJ2-1, with 11 bases matching TRBD2. Germline V gene data show CDR1 as MNHNY and CDR2 as SVGAGI (reference sequence). CDR3 length: 16 amino acids. The junction had 7 bases not matched to a gene; V was cut back by 4 bases and J by 5 bases. CDR3 bases: TGTGCCAGCAGTTTAGGGTTAGCGGGGGGGGACAATGAGCAGTTCTTC. Its translation: CASSLGLAGGDNEQFF.

The chain is built from TRBV6-5 and TRBJ2-5, with a tentative D call TRBD2 (5 bases). The V end was cut by 0 bases, the J end by 5 bases, with 16 bases between. Germline CDR1 is MNHEY and CDR2 is SVGAGI. The CDR3 is made up of 16 amino acids. The CDR3 bases are TGTGCCAGCAGTTACTCGCCCGCAAACCCGGGGGAGACCCAGTACTTC. Its translation: CASSYSPANPGETQYF.

The gene calls are TRBV6-1 and TRBJ1-3, with a tentative D call TRBD1 (5 bases). Looked up from germline, CDR1 is MNHNS and CDR2 is SASEGT. The CDR3 extends over 16 amino acids. V was cut by 2 bases and J by 0 bases, with 11 bases left in between. The CDR3 loop reads CASSEHRMSSGNTIYF. CDR3 sequence (DNA): TGTGCCAGCAGTGAACACAGGATGAGCTCTGGAAACACCATATATTTT.

This chain links TRBV7-8 with TRBJ1-4; D possibly corresponds to TRBD1 (6 bases). The germline V gene has CDR1 SGHVS and CDR2 FQNEAQ. The CDR3 loop spans 15 amino acids. Between the trimmed V and J ends, which lost 4 bases and 7 bases, there was a span of 16 bases. The CDR3 DNA reads TGTGCCAGCAGCTCGAACAGGGCGGCGAGTGAAAAACTGTTTTTT. It encodes CASSSNRAASEKLFF.

The rearrangement links TRBV19 to TRBJ1-2; D not resolved. Germline CDR1 LNHDA, CDR2 SQIVND (reference sequence). This CDR3 spans 14 amino acids. With 4 bases removed from V and 4 bases from J, the gap between germline ends came to 13 bases. The CDR3 region is CASSTPEQFYGYTF. The CDR3 DNA reads TGTGCCAGTAGTACCCCGGAACAGTTCTATGGCTACACCTTC.

The rearrangement links TRBV9 to TRBJ1-5; possibly TRBD1 for D (6 bases). The V end lost 2 bases, the J end lost 3 bases, and 15 bases lay between the germline ends. Germline loops: CDR1 SGDLS, CDR2 YYNGEE. The CDR3 totals 16 residues. The CDR3 sequence: CASSVGWGRNNQPQHF. The CDR3 DNA reads TGTGCCAGCAGCGTGGGGTGGGGGCGGAACAATCAGCCCCAGCATTTT.